This is a list of T cell receptor beta chains from one sample in a study of OX40 agonist ivuxolimab in advanced cancers. TCRdb's table, derived via immunoSEQ multiplex PCR, lists solely in-frame clones and lacks some. The sample lists 25,000 to 40,000 clones, 65% to 85% occurring once. The source was CD4+ or CD8+ T cells sorted from blood, collected in a trial of the OX40 agonist ivuxolimab. The receptors come from an adult with an advanced solid tumor such as melanoma, head and neck, liver or kidney cancer. Both conserved end residues are part of each CDR3. Each record gives: clone size, J gene, V gene, D gene, CDR3 DNA, CDR3 protein. The D gene is left open where the match is weak. Clone size is not always given. Where it is, it says once, few, many or a class for expanded clones.

- TRBJ2-7 TRBV5-6 TRBD2 TGTGCCAGCAGCTTCGGGACTAGCGGGAGGGGAGGGTACTTC CASSFGTSGRGGYF
- TRBJ2-3 TRBV6-4 - TGTGCCAGCAGTGACTCTCTAGCTACGGGCACAGATACGCAGTATTTT CASSDSLATGTDTQYF
- TRBJ2-3 TRBV9 - TGTGCCAGCAGCGAGAGCGGGAGCACAGATACGCAGTATTTT CASSESGSTDTQYF
- TRBJ1-6 TRBV7-6 - TGTGCCAGCAGCTTAGGAGGGGCAGCTGATTCACCCCTCCACTTT CASSLGGAADSPLHF
- TRBJ2-2 TRBV6-9 TRBD2 TGTGCCAGCAGTTATATAGTAGCGGGGTACACCGGGGAGCTGTTTTTT CASSYIVAGYTGELFF
- TRBJ1-1 TRBV7-9 - TGTGCCAGCAGCTTAGGCGAGACTGAAGCTTTCTTT CASSLGETEAFF
once TRBJ2-7 TRBV10-2 TRBD2 TGCGCCAGCAGTGAGAAGGGCAGCGGGAGCCCCGAGCAGTACTTC CASSEKGSGSPEQYF
- TRBJ1-5 TRBV2 - TGTGCCAGCAGTGAAGGGACAGTTAGCAATCAGCCCCAGCATTTT CASSEGTVSNQPQHF
- TRBJ1-5 TRBV28 TRBD1 TGTGCCAGCAGCCTCAGGGGGCGGGAGCAGCCCCAGCATTTT CASSLRGREQPQHF
- TRBJ1-1 TRBV5-1 - TGCGCCAGCAGCCCTGCGGAGCGTGACACTGAAGCTTTCTTT CASSPAERDTEAFF
- TRBJ1-2 TRBV19 - TGTGCCAGTACCAGTAATTATGGCTACACCTTC CASTSNYGYTF
- TRBJ2-3 TRBV29-1 TRBD2 TGCAGCGCCGGGACTAGGAGCACAGATACGCAGTATTTT CSAGTRSTDTQYF
- TRBJ2-7 TRBV6-6 - TGTGCCAGCAGTTACTCGGGAGCCAGCAGCGAGCAGTACTTC CASSYSGASSEQYF
- TRBJ2-2 TRBV27 TRBD2 TGTGCCAGCAGTTTATCATCGGCGGGAGGAGACACCGGGGAGCTGTTTTTT CASSLSSAGGDTGELFF
- TRBJ1-1 TRBV4-3 TRBD1 TGCGCCAGCAGCCCAAACAGGGGGGTAAAGACTGAAGCTTTCTTT CASSPNRGVKTEAFF
- TRBJ2-5 TRBV30 TRBD2 TGTGCCTGGAGTTTAGCGGGGGGCCAAGAGACCCAGTACTTC CAWSLAGGQETQYF
once TRBJ1-3 TRBV4-1 - TGCGCCAGCAGCCAAGTCGTGGGGGCTTCTGGAAACACCATATATTTT CASSQVVGASGNTIYF
- TRBJ1-2 TRBV28 TRBD1 TGTGCCAGCAGTAGGACAGGGGGTTTTAGTTATGGCTACACCTTC CASSRTGGFSYGYTF
- TRBJ2-5 TRBV29-1 TRBD2 TGCAGCGTTGAAGATCTAAGCGGGGGGGCCCAAGAGACCCAGTACTTC CSVEDLSGGAQETQYF
- TRBJ2-7 TRBV5-8 TRBD2 TGTGCCAGCAGCACCTCTGCGGGAGCCGCCTACGAGCAGTACTTC CASSTSAGAAYEQYF
- TRBJ2-3 TRBV4-1 TRBD1 TGCGCCAGCAGCCAAGTCCTACAATCAGGGGGCCGCACAGATACGCAGTATTTT CASSQVLQSGGRTDTQYF
few TRBJ2-7 TRBV15 TRBD2 TGTGCCACCAGCATGACTAGCCCAGCCTACGAGCAGTACTTC CATSMTSPAYEQYF
- TRBJ1-5 TRBV6-4 - TGTGCCACTCGAAGACGCACAGGCGAGAGCAATCAGCCCCAGCATTTT CATRRRTGESNQPQHF